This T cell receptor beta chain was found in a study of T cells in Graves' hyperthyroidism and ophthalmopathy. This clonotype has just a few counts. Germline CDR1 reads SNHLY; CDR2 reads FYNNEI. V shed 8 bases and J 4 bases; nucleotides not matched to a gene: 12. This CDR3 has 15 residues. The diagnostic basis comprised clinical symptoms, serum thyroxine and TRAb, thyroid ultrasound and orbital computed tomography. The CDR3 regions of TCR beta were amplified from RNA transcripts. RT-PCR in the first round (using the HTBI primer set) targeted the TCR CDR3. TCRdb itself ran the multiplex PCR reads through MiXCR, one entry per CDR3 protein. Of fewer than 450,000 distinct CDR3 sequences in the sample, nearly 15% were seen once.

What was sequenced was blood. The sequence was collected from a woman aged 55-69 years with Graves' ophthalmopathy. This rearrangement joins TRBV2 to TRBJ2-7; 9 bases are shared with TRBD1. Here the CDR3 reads CASAPRDRVIYEQYF. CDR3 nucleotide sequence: TGTGCCAGCGCCCCCCGGGACAGGGTTATATACGAGCAGTACTTC.